The 22 T cell receptor beta chains reported below all come from one sample, sequenced in a study of identical twins. TCRdb redid the calling of the 5' RACE reads with MiXCR, one entry per CDR3 protein. The sample carries about 500,000 distinct CDR3 sequences, roughly an eighth recorded once. These data were also reused for a study on yellow fever vaccine responses in identical twins.

The sequenced material came from CD4+ T cells sorted from blood. These receptor sequences come from a young woman in good health.

V usage is TRBV7-2 and J usage is TRBJ2-1, with D tentatively TRBD1 (6 bases). The germline V gene has CDR1 SGHTA and CDR2 FQGNSA. V was shortened by 4 bases and J by 6 bases, with 13 bases between the two germline ends. The CDR3 is 14 amino acids. CDR3 in DNA: TGTGCCAGCAGCTCCGGACAGATTTCCAATGAGCAGTTCTTC. It codes for CASSSGQISNEQFF. Full variable domain (rest looked up from reference TRBV7-2 and TRBJ2-1): GAGVSQSPSNKVTEKGKDVELRCDPISGHTALYWYRQSLGQGLEFLIYFQGNSAPDKSGLPSDRFSAERTGGSVSTLTIQRTQQEDSAVYLCASSSGQISNEQFFGPGTRLTVL.

This clonotype was detected only a few times. This chain joins TRBV29-1 and TRBJ1-2; 9 positions match TRBD1. Trimming cost V 6 bases and J 8 bases; bases outside gene matches: 7. Germline-derived CDR1 and CDR2 are SQVTM and ANQGSEA. This CDR3 comprises 12 residues. The CDR3 DNA reads as TGCAGCGTAGTCACAGGGGGCGCCGGCTACACCTTC. Its protein product is CSVVTGGAGYTF.

The chain uses TRBV28 and TRBJ1-1; TRBD1 agrees at 8 bases. Trimming removed 7 bases from V and 4 bases from J; junction bases left unmatched: 14. Germline values: CDR1 MDHEN, CDR2 SYDVKM. This CDR3 spans 16 amino acids. CDR3 in amino acids: CASTVKGQGPSTEAFF. CDR3 DNA: TGTGCCAGCACCGTAAAAGGACAGGGACCGTCCACTGAAGCTTTCTTT.

The chain is built from TRBV12-3 or TRBV12-4 and TRBJ2-1; D call uncertain. V was cut by 11 bases and J by 0 bases, with 11 bases left in between. CDR3 size: 13 residues. The CDR3 nucleotides are TGTGCCGCCTCTACGGACTCCTACAATGAGCAGTTCTTC. It translates to CAASTDSYNEQFF.

In this sample, this clonotype turned up a few times. V gene TRBV5-1 combines with J gene TRBJ2-7; 9 bases fit TRBD1. Germline values: CDR1 SGHRS, CDR2 YFSETQ. This CDR3 contains 17 residues. J was trimmed by 3 bases and V by 1 base; bases with no gene match: 11. The CDR3 sequence is CASSLFSQGAPSYEQYF. Written as DNA, the CDR3 is TGCGCCAGCAGCTTGTTCTCACAGGGGGCTCCCAGCTACGAGCAGTACTTC.

The J gene is TRBJ2-3, the V gene TRBV2; D not resolved. The CDR3 is made up of 13 amino acids. Germline lookup yields CDR1 SNHLY and CDR2 FYNNEI. The ends were cut back, 3 bases at V and 6 bases at J, with 10 bases in the middle. Here the CDR3 DNA reads TGTGCCAGCAGTGAGGCCACCCCGGATACGCAGTATTTT. Amino acid sequence: CASSEATPDTQYF.

This clonotype has more than one count but fewer than ten. The gene calls are TRBV2 and TRBJ2-7, with D tentatively TRBD1 (6 bases). The CDR3 is 12 residues long. CDR1 and CDR2 from the germline V gene are SNHLY and FYNNEI. V lost 5 bases to trimming and J lost 10 bases, with 15 bases between them. The CDR3 coding sequence is TGTGCCAGCAGTTTAGGACAGCCCGGACAGTACTTC. Its protein is CASSLGQPGQYF.

A few counts support this clonotype. CDR3 residues: CSARGDNEQFF. The CDR3 nucleotides read TGCAGTGCAAGGGGAGACAATGAGCAGTTCTTC. This chain uses TRBV20-1 with TRBJ2-1, with D perhaps assigned TRBD1 or TRBD2 (5 bases each). The V end was cut by 6 bases, the J end by 5 bases, with 8 bases between. CDR1 and CDR2 from the germline V gene are DFQATT and SNEGSKA (reference sequence). CDR3 length equals 11 residues.

This clonotype occurred a few times. The rearrangement joins TRBV6-5 to TRBJ2-7; D not resolved. There are 15 residues in the CDR3. Trimming removed 6 bases at V and 3 bases at J, with 18 bases between. Germline V gene sequence: CDR1 MNHEY, CDR2 SVGAGI. This CDR3 is CASSYGRAAGYEQYF. The DNA of the CDR3 is TGTGCCAGCAGCTACGGACGGGCGGCCGGCTACGAGCAGTACTTC.

The chain couples TRBV6-1 to TRBJ2-5; no definite D call. The CDR3 contains 12 residues. The germline V gene has CDR1 MNHNS and CDR2 SASEGT. Trimming shortened V by 0 bases and J by 5 bases, and 4 bases separated the two germline ends. The CDR3 sequence is CASSEATETQYF. The CDR3 nucleotides read TGTGCCAGCAGTGAAGCTACTGAGACCCAGTACTTC.

This clonotype turned up a few times. V is TRBV25-1 and J is TRBJ2-6; 9 bases fit TRBD1. Germline values: CDR1 MGHDK, CDR2 SYGVNS. CDR3 size: 16 residues. The ends lost 8 bases at V and 0 bases at J; junction bases unmatched: 5. CDR3 region: CASSGTGYSGANVLTF. CDR3 in DNA: TGTGCCAGCTCCGGGACAGGGTACTCTGGGGCCAACGTCCTGACTTTC.

This clonotype was seen a few times. This chain joins TRBV20-1 and TRBJ1-2; D is possibly TRBD1 (6 bases). Germline assignment: CDR1 DFQATT and CDR2 SNEGSKA (reference sequence). The V end was cut by 6 bases, the J end by 3 bases, with 17 bases between. The CDR3 covers 14 residues. In nucleotides, the CDR3 is TGCAGTGCCGATGTATCCAGGGGATACTATGGCTACACCTTC. The encoded protein is CSADVSRGYYGYTF.

The table lists this clonotype with a few counts. The rearrangement links TRBV29-1 to TRBJ2-5; D is undetermined. The CDR3 totals 12 residues. V gave up 1 base and J gave up 3 bases, with 6 bases separating them. Germline CDR1 is SQVTM and CDR2 is ANQGSEA. CDR3 in amino acids: CSVEGREETQYF. In DNA, the CDR3 is TGCAGCGTTGAAGGCAGAGAAGAGACCCAGTACTTC.

The chain employs TRBV11-1 and TRBJ2-2; TRBD2 agrees at 16 bases. Germline V gene sequence: CDR1 SGHAT, CDR2 FQDESV (reference sequence). The CDR3 has 18 amino acids. The junction had 5 bases not matched to a gene; V was cut back by 5 bases and J by 2 bases. CDR3 loop: CASSPGLAGGRNTGELFF. In DNA, the CDR3 is TGTGCCAGCAGCCCGGGACTAGCGGGAGGGAGAAACACCGGGGAGCTGTTTTTT.

This clonotype was seen more than once but under ten times. The CDR3 reads CASSSGTGNDEQYF. The CDR3, as DNA: TGTGCCAGCAGCTCCGGGACAGGGAACGACGAGCAGTACTTC. The rearrangement links TRBV7-9 to TRBJ2-7, with 9 bases identical to TRBD1. The CDR3 consists of 14 residues. After removal of 4 bases from V and 5 bases from J, the junction contained 6 bases not matched to a gene. Germline V CDR1 and CDR2: SEHNR, FQNEAQ (reference sequence).

This clonotype was seen a few times. The chain employs TRBV9 and TRBJ2-2; D not certain. This CDR3 contains 13 residues. V was clipped by 0 bases and J by 6 bases, with 6 bases between them. Germline V lookup: CDR1 SGDLS, CDR2 YYNGEE. CDR3 sequence: CASSVEVAGELFF. In nucleotides, the CDR3 is TGTGCCAGCAGCGTAGAGGTCGCCGGGGAGCTGTTTTTT.

This clonotype was counted ten times or more. The chain joins TRBV25-1 to TRBJ1-4; 8 nucleotides line up with TRBD1. Unmatched junction bases numbered 6, after V lost 6 bases and J lost 6 bases. The germline V gene has CDR1 MGHDK and CDR2 SYGVNS. The CDR3 is 14 residues long. CDR3 sequence reads: CASRQGAFDEKLFF. DNA of the CDR3: TGTGCCAGCAGGCAGGGGGCCTTCGATGAAAAACTGTTTTTT.

This clonotype was seen a few times. The chain combines TRBV4-3 with TRBJ1-5; D is unclear. CDR3 length equals 15 residues. Trimming stripped 0 bases from V and 5 bases from J, with 11 bases between. CDR1 and CDR2 from the germline V gene are LGHNA and YSLEER. Written as DNA, the CDR3 is TGCGCCAGCAGCCAAGATCTCCAGAGTTATCAGCCCCAGCATTTT. It translates to CASSQDLQSYQPQHF.

This clonotype has only a few counts. V is TRBV4-2 and J is TRBJ2-1; 8 bases are shared with TRBD2. CDR3 length equals 18 residues. Germline trimming cut 1 base from V and 2 bases from J; bases unmatched to any gene: 10. CDR1 and CDR2 from the germline V gene are LGHNA and YNFKEQ. In DNA, the CDR3 is TGTGCCAGCAGCCAAGGAGGGTCCACTAGCGGAGCCTACAATGAGCAGTTCTTC. This sequence encodes CASSQGGSTSGAYNEQFF.

The chain joins TRBV6-5 to TRBJ1-6; a weak D match, TRBD1 (6 bases). Germline V gives CDR1 MNHEY, CDR2 SVGAGI. Trimming removed 8 bases from V and 4 bases from J, with 18 bases in between. The CDR3 loop spans 16 amino acids. The chain's CDR3 is CASRYRETAYNSPLHF. DNA for the CDR3: TGTGCCAGCCGCTACAGGGAGACTGCTTATAATTCACCCCTCCACTTT.

V gene TRBV9 combines with J gene TRBJ2-2; TRBD2 matches at 12 bases. Per the germline V gene, CDR1 is SGDLS and CDR2 is YYNGEE. Unmatched junction bases numbered 5, after V lost 0 bases and J lost 5 bases. The CDR3 spans 17 residues. CDR3 amino acids: CASSVVSGLAGTGELFF. In DNA form, the CDR3 reads TGTGCCAGCAGCGTAGTTTCCGGACTAGCGGGGACCGGGGAGCTGTTTTTT.

This clonotype turned up a few times. The rearrangement uses TRBV5-1 and TRBJ2-7, with D tentatively TRBD1 or TRBD2 (6 bases each). Germline V gene lookup returns CDR1 SGHRS and CDR2 YFSETQ. The CDR3 runs to 14 residues. V lost 3 bases and J lost 3, with 13 bases in between. The CDR3 loop is CASSYPGAVYEQYF. The CDR3 nucleotides are TGCGCCAGCAGCTACCCGGGGGCTGTCTACGAGCAGTACTTC.